This paragraph reports one T cell receptor beta chain. The antigen remains unidentified. Per the germline V gene, CDR1 is MNHEY and CDR2 is SVGAGI. V was clipped by 6 bases and J by 3 bases, with 12 bases between them. The CDR3 covers 13 residues. The data stem from a study of cytomegalovirus exposure and HLA in healthy donors. Study observations and caveats: The authors later linked a missense DCLRE1C variant to TCR beta V- and J-gene trimming. The study flagged around 150 TCR beta chains as cytomegalovirus-associated.

The PCR was carried out with 60 Vbeta primers and 13 Jbeta primers. Method: immunoSEQ multiplex PCR; TCRdb's copy keeps in-frame clones and lacks some. The sample lists about 130,000 clones; around 80% were seen once. Sequenced sample: PBMCs. The chain carries TRBV6-5 and TRBJ2-7; D is uncertain. This TCR came from a man aged 30 to 39 in good health and CMV-seronegative. For the CDR3, the DNA is TGTGCCAGCAGCCCCACCTCCGGCTACGAGCAGTACTTC. Translated: CASSPTSGYEQYF.